This T cell receptor (beta chain) is from a study of cytomegalovirus exposure and HLA in healthy donors. The CDR3 has 17 residues. Germline CDR1 and CDR2: MDHEN and SYDVKM. Trimming shortened V by 6 bases and J by 5 bases, and 24 bases separated the two germline ends. Findings and limits, study-wide: CMV antigen specificity was confirmed in vitro for three CMV-associated chains. Altogether, 150 to 200 TCR beta chains were recorded as cytomegalovirus-associated. Subsequent analysis of the roughly 120 validation repertoires found a tendency for first-cohort TCR clusters to co-occur.

Profiled with immunoSEQ multiplex PCR; TCRdb holds only in-frame clones, not every one. The sample holds tens of thousands of clones, roughly 90% seen once. With respect to this clone: Its antigen remains unidentified.

These donors were members of the approximately 120-subject validation cohort, a group separate from the roughly 670-subject first cohort. Material: PBMCs. This receptor was taken from a man in his late teens or twenties in good health and CMV-seronegative. The chain has TRBV28 and TRBJ2-3; possibly TRBD2 for D (5 bases). CDR3 bases: TGTGCCAGCAGCTCCGAGGGCTCGGCTCGTTTCCTAGATACGCAGTATTTT. Translating gives CASSSEGSARFLDTQYF.